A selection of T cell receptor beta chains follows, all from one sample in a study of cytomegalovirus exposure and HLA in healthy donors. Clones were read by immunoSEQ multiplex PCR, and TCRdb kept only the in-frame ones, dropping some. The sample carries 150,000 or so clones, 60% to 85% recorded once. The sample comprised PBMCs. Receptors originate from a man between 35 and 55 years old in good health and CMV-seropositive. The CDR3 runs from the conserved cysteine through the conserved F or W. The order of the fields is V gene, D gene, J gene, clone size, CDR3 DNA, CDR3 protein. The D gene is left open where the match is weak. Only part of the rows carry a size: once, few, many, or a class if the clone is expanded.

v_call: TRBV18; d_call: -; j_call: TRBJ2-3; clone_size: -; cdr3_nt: TGTGCCAGCTCACTCACCCAGGTCGTGACAGATACGCAGTATTTT; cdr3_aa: CASSLTQVVTDTQYF
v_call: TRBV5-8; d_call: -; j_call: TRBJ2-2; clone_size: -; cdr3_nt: TGTGCCGGAGGCCCCCGGAACACCGGGGAGCTGTTTTTT; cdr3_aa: CAGGPRNTGELFF
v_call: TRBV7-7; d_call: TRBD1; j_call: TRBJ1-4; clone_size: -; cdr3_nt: TGTGCCAGCAACCTACAGGGGGCTGATGAAAAACTGTTTTTT; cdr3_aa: CASNLQGADEKLFF
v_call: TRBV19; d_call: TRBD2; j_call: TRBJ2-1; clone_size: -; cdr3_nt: TGTGCCAGTAGTCCTGAAGCCGACTTAGCGGGATGGATACTCAGCTCCTACAATGAGCAGTTCTTC; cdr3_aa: CASSPEADLAGWILSSYNEQFF
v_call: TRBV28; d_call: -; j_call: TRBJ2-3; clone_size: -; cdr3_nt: TGTGCCAGCAGTTTTAGGCGGGTTAGCACAGATACGCAGTATTTT; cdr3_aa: CASSFRRVSTDTQYF
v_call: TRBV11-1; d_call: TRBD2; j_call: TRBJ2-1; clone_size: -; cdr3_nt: TGTGCCAGCAGCTTAGTGGGCGTATCGACCCGCGGGAGCAATGAGCAGTTCTTC; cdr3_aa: CASSLVGVSTRGSNEQFF
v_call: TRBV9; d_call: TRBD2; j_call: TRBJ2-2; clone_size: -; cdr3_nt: TGTGCCAGCAGCGTACTCCCCGGACTAGCGGGGAACACCGGGGAGCTGTTTTTT; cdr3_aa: CASSVLPGLAGNTGELFF
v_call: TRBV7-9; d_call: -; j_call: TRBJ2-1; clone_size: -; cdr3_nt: TGTGCCAGCAGCTTTGGGGCTGGTTCCTACAATGAGCAGTTCTTC; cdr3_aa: CASSFGAGSYNEQFF
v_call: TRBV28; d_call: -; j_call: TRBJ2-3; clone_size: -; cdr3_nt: TGTGCCAGCAGTTTACCCACAGGGCCAGATACGCAGTATTTT; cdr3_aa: CASSLPTGPDTQYF
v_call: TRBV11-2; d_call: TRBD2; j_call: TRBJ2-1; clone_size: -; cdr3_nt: TGTGCCAGCAGCTGGGCGGGAGGTCCCAATGAGCAGTTCTTC; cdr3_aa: CASSWAGGPNEQFF
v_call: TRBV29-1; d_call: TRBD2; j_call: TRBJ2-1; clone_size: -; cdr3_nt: TGCAGCGGACTAGCGGTAGATGAGCAGTTCTTC; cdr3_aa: CSGLAVDEQFF
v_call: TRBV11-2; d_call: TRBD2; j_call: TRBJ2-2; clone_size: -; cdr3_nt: TGTGCCAGCAGGGGGCTAGCGGGCTCCGGGGAGCTGTTTTTT; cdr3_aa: CASRGLAGSGELFF
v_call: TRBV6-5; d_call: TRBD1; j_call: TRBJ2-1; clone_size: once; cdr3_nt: TGTGCCAGCAGTTACTCGCTCCGGGACAGTGAGCAGTTCTTC; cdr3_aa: CASSYSLRDSEQFF
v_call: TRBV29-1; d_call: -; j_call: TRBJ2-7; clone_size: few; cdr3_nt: TGCAGCGTTGAAACAGCCTACGAGCAGTACTTC; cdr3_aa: CSVETAYEQYF
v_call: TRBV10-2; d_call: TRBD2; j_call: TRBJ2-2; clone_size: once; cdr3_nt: TGCGCCAGCAGTGTCCGACTAGCGGTCACCGGGGAGCTGTTTTTT; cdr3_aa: CASSVRLAVTGELFF
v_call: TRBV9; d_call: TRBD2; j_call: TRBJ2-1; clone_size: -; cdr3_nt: TGTGCCAGCAGCGTAGCGGCGGGAGTTAGTTACAATGAGCAGTTCTTC; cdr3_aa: CASSVAAGVSYNEQFF
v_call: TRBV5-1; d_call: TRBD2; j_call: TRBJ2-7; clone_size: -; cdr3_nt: TGCGCCAGCAGCTTGGAGGGACTAGCGGGAGGGTCGGGACAGTACTTC; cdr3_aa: CASSLEGLAGGSGQYF
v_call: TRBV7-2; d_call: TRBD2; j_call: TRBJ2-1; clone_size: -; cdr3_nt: TGTGCCAGCAGCCCACTCGCACGTTACCCGGGGCGGGAGAATGAGCAGTTCTTC; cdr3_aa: CASSPLARYPGRENEQFF
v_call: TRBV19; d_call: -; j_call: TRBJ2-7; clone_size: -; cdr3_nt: TGTGCCAGTAGTATTGGCCTCTCCTACGAGCAGTACTTC; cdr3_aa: CASSIGLSYEQYF
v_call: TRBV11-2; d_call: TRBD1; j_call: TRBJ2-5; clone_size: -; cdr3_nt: TGTGCCAGCAGCTTAAACAGGGGGCGGGAGACCCAGTACTTC; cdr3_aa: CASSLNRGRETQYF
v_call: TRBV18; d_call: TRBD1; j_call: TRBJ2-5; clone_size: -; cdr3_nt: TGTGCCAGCTCACCACCCTTGAGGACAGGATCAGAGACCCAGTACTTC; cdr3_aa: CASSPPLRTGSETQYF
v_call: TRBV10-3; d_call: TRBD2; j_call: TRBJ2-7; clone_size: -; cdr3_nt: TGTGCCATCCGCGAGCGGGAGGGCTACGAGCAGTACTTC; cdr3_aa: CAIREREGYEQYF
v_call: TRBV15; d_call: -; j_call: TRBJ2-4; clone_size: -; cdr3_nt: TGTGCCACCAGCAGAGGGGGGGTATCCCTAAACATTCAGTACTTC; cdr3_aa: CATSRGGVSLNIQYF
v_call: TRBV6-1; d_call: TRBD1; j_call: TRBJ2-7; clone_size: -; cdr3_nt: TGTGCCAGCAGGACCGGGACAGGGATCTACGAGCAGTACTTC; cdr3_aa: CASRTGTGIYEQYF
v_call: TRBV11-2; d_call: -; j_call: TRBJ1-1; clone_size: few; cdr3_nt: TGTGCCAGCAGCTTAGTCCCCCTAGAAGCTTTCTTT; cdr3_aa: CASSLVPLEAFF
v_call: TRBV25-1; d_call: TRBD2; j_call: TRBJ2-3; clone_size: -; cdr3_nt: TGTGCCAGCAGTGGGAGCGGGACGTCAACTTATTTT; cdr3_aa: CASSGSGTSTYF
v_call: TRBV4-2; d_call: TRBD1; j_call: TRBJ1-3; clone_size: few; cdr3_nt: TGTGCCAGCAGCCTCGACAGGGGTCGAAACACCATATATTTT; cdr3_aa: CASSLDRGRNTIYF